This T cell receptor beta chain was captured by sequencing in a study of blood T cell repertoires in COVID-19. Study at large: PBMCs, B-cell-depleted T cells, or T cells provided the cDNA or gDNA that made up the material.

This clone has just one count. The CDR3 loop spans 15 amino acids. Germline V CDR1 and CDR2: KGHSH, LQKENI. Trimming cost V 3 bases and J 0 bases, with 11 bases left between them. Individuals drawn from around 25 US areas were about 18 to 100 years old. Using immunoSEQ multiplex PCR, the repertoire was profiled, and TCRdb retains in-frame clones only, with some absent. The data contain under 300,000 clones, 86% of them singletons. This chain joins TRBV18 and TRBJ1-2; D gene ambiguous. Input material: PBMCs or T cells enriched from blood (not recorded which). This receptor was obtained from a man younger than 30 who had recovered from COVID-19. The CDR3 loop reads CASSPSQDSNYGYTF. CDR3 DNA: TGTGCCAGCTCACCGTCGCAGGACTCTAACTATGGCTACACCTTC.